One sample yielded the 10 T cell receptor beta chains listed below, sequenced in a study of vaccination effects on CD4 cells after COVID-19. ViraFEST assay sequencing came after antigen-specific CD4+ T cells were expanded with viral peptide pools. CD4+ T cell isolation took place after nine to eleven days of culture. Each participant was given two doses of one vaccine (BNT162b2 or mRNA-1273). These receptors have no identified antigens. Some clones are missing from TCRdb's copy, which holds only in-frame ones; the method was immunoSEQ multiplex PCR. This table has some 30,000 clones, roughly 80% appearing once. The sample here was CD4+ T cells from PBMCs cultured with SARS-CoV-2 spike peptides, taken after COVID-19 vaccination. The receptor source for this set is a human donor who received a COVID-19 vaccine. Some clones in this sample may be carry-over from other donors' samples.

The V call is TRBV29-1, the J call TRBJ1-4, with a tentative D call TRBD1 (5 bases). Germline CDR1 and CDR2: SQVTM and ANQGSEA. The ends were cut back, 8 bases at V and 7 bases at J, with 17 bases in the middle. This CDR3 contains 13 residues. The CDR3: CSTSRGSGEKLFF. In DNA form, the CDR3 reads TGCAGCACCTCTCGGGGCTCGGGTGAAAAACTGTTTTTT.

The chain links TRBV30 to TRBJ2-2, with 7 bases identical to TRBD1. V was pared by 5 bases and J by 3 bases, with 6 bases of the junction left unmatched. Germline CDR1 GTSNPN, CDR2 SVGIG (reference sequence). The CDR3 length is 14 residues. CDR3: CAWWDSLYTGELFF. The CDR3 nucleotides are TGTGCCTGGTGGGACAGCTTATACACCGGGGAGCTGTTTTTT.

The rearrangement joins TRBV7-9 to TRBJ2-5, with D uncertain. Trimming stripped 1 base from V and 2 bases from J, with 5 bases between. Germline assignment: CDR1 SEHNR and CDR2 FQNEAQ (reference sequence). There are 13 residues in the CDR3. Written as DNA, the CDR3 is TGTGCCAGCAGCTTAGTGGGGCAAGAGACCCAGTACTTC. It encodes CASSLVGQETQYF. Supplemented by reference TRBV7-9 and TRBJ2-5, the full variable domain reads DTGVSQNPRHKITKRGQNVTFRCDPISEHNRLYWYRQTLGQGPEFLTYFQNEAQLEKSRLLSDRFSAERPKGSFSTLEIQRTEQGDSAMYLCASSLVGQETQYFGPGTRLLVL.

This chain connects TRBV20-1 to TRBJ1-5; perhaps TRBD1 as D (6 bases). The CDR3 length is 15 residues. The V and J ends lost 3 bases and 1 base respectively, with 13 bases between them. CDR1 and CDR2 (germline): DFQATT, SNEGSKA (reference sequence). CDR3 residues: CSASSGAGSNQPQHF. The DNA for the CDR3 is TGCAGTGCTAGTTCGGGGGCTGGAAGCAATCAGCCCCAGCATTTT.

The genes are TRBV29-1 and TRBJ1-2, with D possibly being TRBD1 (5 bases). Germline V gives CDR1 SQVTM, CDR2 ANQGSEA. This CDR3 has 14 amino acids. V gave up 6 bases and J gave up 7 bases, with 21 bases separating them. CDR3 sequence: CSVPPQGGGGGYTF. In DNA form, the CDR3 reads TGCAGCGTCCCTCCCCAGGGCGGGGGTGGTGGCTACACCTTC.

CDR3 loop: CASSAGMGIASGNTIYF. As DNA, the CDR3 is TGTGCCAGCAGCGCCGGAATGGGAATAGCATCTGGAAACACCATATATTTT. The V gene is TRBV9, the J gene TRBJ1-3; D remains ambiguous. Germline loops: CDR1 SGDLS, CDR2 YYNGEE. With 3 bases removed from V and 1 base from J, the gap between germline ends came to 17 bases. The CDR3 has 17 residues.

A single count supports this clone. The chain recombines TRBV28 with TRBJ2-3; TRBD2 matches at 8 bases. J was trimmed by 6 bases and V by 7 bases; bases with no gene match: 9. The CDR3 has 14 residues. Germline values: CDR1 MDHEN, CDR2 SYDVKM. Here the CDR3 DNA reads TGTGCCAGCAATGAGGCGGGGGGCCGGGATACGCAGTATTTT. Its translation: CASNEAGGRDTQYF.

The V and J genes are TRBV18 and TRBJ1-1, with 8 bases lining up with TRBD1. Trimming cost V 4 bases and J 4 bases; bases outside gene matches: 2. The germline V gene has CDR1 KGHSH and CDR2 LQKENI. This CDR3 is built from 13 residues. The CDR3 sequence is CASSRTGPTEAFF. CDR3 bases: TGTGCCAGCTCACGGACAGGGCCCACTGAAGCTTTCTTT.

The genes are TRBV12-2 and TRBJ1-4; the table calls TRBD1, which could not be checked here. TRBV12-2 constitutes a pseudogene. The CDR3 has 16 residues. CDR3 in amino acids: CASRLIQGDGDEKLFF. Here the CDR3 DNA reads TGTGCAAGTCGCTTGATACAGGGCGACGGTGATGAAAAACTGTTTTTT.

The sample holds one count of this clone. The chain has TRBV30 and TRBJ1-3; D is unclear. This CDR3 has 13 amino acids. Germline assignment: CDR1 GTSNPN and CDR2 SVGIG (reference sequence). V was pared by 4 bases and J by 4 bases, with 11 bases between. As DNA, the CDR3 is TGTGCCTGGAATGTGGGTACAGGAAACACCATATATTTT. This encodes CAWNVGTGNTIYF.